This T cell receptor beta chain emerged from a study of blood T cell repertoires in COVID-19. Study details: Samples of COVID-19 (acute and convalescent) were obtained from the United States, Italy and Spain. In each case, the material was cDNA or gDNA derived from T cells, B-cell-depleted T cells, or PBMCs.

Original analysis: Reference gene primers were amplified, and this amplification served to estimate nucleated cell counts. Method: immunoSEQ multiplex PCR; TCRdb's copy keeps in-frame clones and lacks some. V, J and clone size are taken as reported in that table, and D and trimming were inferred from the DNA itself. The sample shows tens of thousands of clones, just under 85% of them seen only once. The specimen was peripheral blood. This TCR came from a man between 45 and 60 years old with active COVID-19.

CDR3 sequence reads: CASSLRDSITDTQYF. In DNA, the CDR3 is TGTGCCAGCAGCCTTAGGGACAGCATCACAGATACGCAGTATTTT. This rearrangement joins TRBV3-1 (or the pseudogene TRBV3-2) to TRBJ2-3; 7 nucleotides agree with TRBD1. The CDR3 loop spans 15 amino acids. Trimming at V came to 4 bases and at J to 2 bases, leaving 6 bases not matched to a gene. Per the germline V gene, CDR1 is LGHDT and CDR2 is YNNKEL (reference sequence).